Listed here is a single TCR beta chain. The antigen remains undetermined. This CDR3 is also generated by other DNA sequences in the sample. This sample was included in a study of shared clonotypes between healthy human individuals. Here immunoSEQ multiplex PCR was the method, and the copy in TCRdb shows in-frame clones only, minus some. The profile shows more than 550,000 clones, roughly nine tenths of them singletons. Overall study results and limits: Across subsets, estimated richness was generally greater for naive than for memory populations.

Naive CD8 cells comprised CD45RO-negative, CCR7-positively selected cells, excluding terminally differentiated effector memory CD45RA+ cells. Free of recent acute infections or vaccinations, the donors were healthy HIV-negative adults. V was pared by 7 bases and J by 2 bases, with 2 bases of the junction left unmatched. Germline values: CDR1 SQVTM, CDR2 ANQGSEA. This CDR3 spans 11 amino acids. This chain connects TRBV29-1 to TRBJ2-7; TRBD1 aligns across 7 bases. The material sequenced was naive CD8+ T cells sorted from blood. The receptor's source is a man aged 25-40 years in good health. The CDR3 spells CSAGTAYEQYF. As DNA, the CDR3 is TGCAGCGCTGGGACAGCCTACGAGCAGTACTTC.